These 32 T cell receptor beta chains were sequenced from one sample in a study of blood T cells in healthy people across ages. Alongside a J-beta primer mix, a sample-barcoded 5' primer served in a second PCR lasting 7 to 11 cycles. From the 5' RACE reads, TCRdb called clonotypes with MiXCR, one entry per CDR3 protein. This table holds almost 550,000 distinct CDR3 sequences, approximately 25% found once. The sample was also linked to a second study, of T cells of mothers and their children.

The specimen sequenced was blood. All receptors derive from a boy younger than 18 in good health.

The V and J genes are TRBV28 and TRBJ2-2, with 11 bases identical to TRBD1. V lost 6 bases and J lost 2; bases outside the gene matches: 14. The CDR3 totals 19 residues. Per germline, CDR1 MDHEN and CDR2 SYDVKM. The CDR3 region is CASSFTNRGQGANTGELFF. CDR3 in DNA: TGTGCCAGCAGCTTTACAAACAGAGGACAGGGGGCCAACACCGGGGAGCTGTTTTTT.

This clonotype was recorded a few times. The V gene is TRBV18, the J gene TRBJ2-4; D call uncertain. CDR1 is KGHSH, CDR2 LQKENI, per germline. The V gene lost 2 bases and the J gene lost 0 bases, with 11 bases spanning the gap. The CDR3 has 16 amino acids. The DNA of the CDR3 is TGTGCCAGCTCACCATTAGACTCAGTAGCCAAAAACATTCAGTACTTC. It is translated as CASSPLDSVAKNIQYF.

This chain uses TRBV3-1 with TRBJ2-5, with TRBD1 identical over 7 bases. Germline V gene data show CDR1 as LGHDT and CDR2 as YNNKEL (reference sequence). The CDR3 is 14 residues long. V was clipped by 4 bases and J by 3 bases; unmatched bases: 5. CDR3 in DNA: TGTGCCAGCAGCCCCGGACAGGAAGAAGAGACCCAGTACTTC. The encoded protein is CASSPGQEEETQYF.

This sequence joins TRBV7-3 and TRBJ2-2; D is undetermined. CDR1 SGHTA and CDR2 FQGTGA come from the germline V gene. This CDR3 is built from 17 residues. The V end was cut by 0 bases, the J end by 1 base, with 12 bases between. The DNA of the CDR3 is TGTGCCAGCAGCTTAACGAAGCGTACGGGGAACACCGGGGAGCTGTTTTTT. Protein: CASSLTKRTGNTGELFF.

This clonotype has at least ten counts. The chain is built from TRBV7-9 and TRBJ1-1, with a weak D call TRBD1 (5 bases). The CDR3 sequence is 13 residues long. The V gene's germline CDR1 is SEHNR and CDR2 FQNEAQ (reference sequence). The germline V and J ends were trimmed by 1 base and 11 bases, with 14 bases remaining between them. The CDR3: CASSLGTPKEAFF. Here the CDR3 DNA reads TGTGCCAGCAGCTTAGGGACACCCAAGGAGGCTTTCTTT.

The V and J genes are TRBV27 and TRBJ2-1, with TRBD2 as a possible D gene (6 bases). TRBJ2-7 matches the DNA end more closely, so the J call is doubtful. The CDR3 spans 15 residues. From germline, CDR1 is MNHEY and CDR2 SMNVEV (reference sequence). The chain's CDR3 is CASSSTGTWPHEQYF. For the CDR3, the DNA is TGTGCCAGCAGTTCTACCGGGACTTGGCCCCACGAGCAGTACTTC.

V is TRBV5-6 and J is TRBJ1-3; 7 bases line up with TRBD1. V lost 0 bases to trimming and J lost 3 bases; unmatched junction nucleotides: 6. This CDR3 is 16 amino acids long. Germline loops: CDR1 SGHDT, CDR2 YYEEEE. The CDR3 sequence is CASSLEAGGGGNTIYF. Here the CDR3 DNA reads TGTGCCAGCAGCTTGGAGGCAGGGGGTGGTGGAAACACCATATATTTT.

This clonotype was counted at least ten times. The V gene is TRBV5-1, the J gene TRBJ2-5, with 7 nucleotides matching TRBD1. The germline CDR1 and CDR2 sequences are SGHRS and YFSETQ. This CDR3 is built from 14 residues. V shed 1 base, J shed 5 bases, and the junction held 5 bases outside the gene matches. CDR3 residues: CASSLNRGWETQYF. In nucleotides, the CDR3 is TGCGCCAGCAGCTTGAACAGGGGATGGGAGACCCAGTACTTC.

This clonotype was counted between two and nine times. This sequence joins TRBV29-1 and TRBJ2-7; D uncertain. The V end lost 7 bases, the J end lost 2 bases, and 12 bases lay between the germline ends. The CDR3 spans 12 residues. Germline V gives CDR1 SQVTM, CDR2 ANQGSEA. CDR3 in DNA: TGCAGCGCCAGAAGTACCGCCTACGAGCAGTACTTC. Translation: CSARSTAYEQYF.

Only a few counts were recorded for this clonotype. This chain uses TRBV10-2 with TRBJ1-2; TRBD1 matches at 8 bases. Germline-derived CDR1 and CDR2 are WSHSY and SAAADI. After removal of 4 bases from V and 2 bases from J, the junction contained 9 bases not matched to a gene. This CDR3 has 16 residues. The CDR3 region has the DNA TGCGCCAGCAGTGTGGACGGGACAGGAATAAACTATGGCTACACCTTC. It translates to CASSVDGTGINYGYTF.

This chain uses TRBV5-1 with TRBJ2-2, with a tentative D call TRBD1 (7 bases). Deletions cut 4 bases from V and 3 bases from J, with 10 bases between. This CDR3 is 14 amino acids long. CDR1 is SGHRS, CDR2 YFSETQ, per germline. The CDR3 loop is CASSAGQHTGELFF. CDR3 sequence (DNA): TGCGCCAGCAGCGCGGGACAGCACACCGGGGAGCTGTTTTTT.

The chain employs TRBV29-1 and TRBJ2-5; TRBD1 matches 10 bases. The J call may be faulty, since TRBJ2-1 better matches the DNA end. The CDR3 has 15 amino acids. Germline CDR1 SQVTM, CDR2 ANQGSEA. The chain's CDR3 is CSVGPGTGAWNEQFF. In nucleotides, the CDR3 is TGCAGCGTTGGTCCCGGGACAGGGGCTTGGAATGAGCAGTTCTTC.

There are a few counts of this clonotype. J is TRBJ2-3 and V is TRBV4-2, with 7 bases aligning to TRBD2. This CDR3 spans 17 amino acids. Germline values: CDR1 LGHNA, CDR2 YNFKEQ. Trimming removed 3 bases from V and 4 bases from J; junction bases left unmatched: 13. In DNA form, the CDR3 reads TGTGCCAGCAGCCAGTCCCTAGGGGCGGGAGTTGCAGATACGCAGTATTTT. Translated: CASSQSLGAGVADTQYF.

This clonotype was picked up many times. The chain couples TRBV5-1 to TRBJ1-1; D is possibly TRBD1 (5 bases). CDR3 length equals 16 residues. V was shortened by 4 bases and J by 1 base, with 17 bases between the two germline ends. The germline CDR1 and CDR2 sequences are SGHRS and YFSETQ. The CDR3 DNA follows: TGCGCCAGCAGCCCCCCTCGACCCGGGGCGAACACTGAAGCTTTCTTT. Protein: CASSPPRPGANTEAFF.

This chain links TRBV29-1 with TRBJ1-1, with a possible D match to TRBD1 (6 bases). The CDR3 has 14 residues. CDR1 SQVTM and CDR2 ANQGSEA come from the germline V gene. V was pared by 2 bases and J by 5 bases, with 15 bases between. The CDR3 sequence is CSVETRPRGTEAFF. The CDR3 nucleotides are TGCAGCGTTGAAACGCGCCCTAGGGGGACTGAAGCTTTCTTT.

Details on this clonotype: At one boundary the junction diverges from the germline segment, which might be a read error. V usage is TRBV18 and J usage is TRBJ2-1; 7 bases align to TRBD1. TRBJ2-5 explains the end of the DNA better; the J call may be wrong. This CDR3 has 16 residues. Germline loops: CDR1 KGHSH, CDR2 LQKENI. The CDR3 loop is CASSPLGQVPQEAQYF. CDR3 coding DNA: TGTGCCAGCTCACCCCTCGGACAGGTTCCTCAAGAGGCCCAGTACTTC.

The sample holds a few counts of this clonotype. This chain links TRBV20-1 with TRBJ2-4; D ambiguous. Germline CDR1 and CDR2: DFQATT and SNEGSKA (reference sequence). This CDR3 spans 13 amino acids. V was shortened by 1 base and J by 6 bases, with 10 bases between the two germline ends. The CDR3 here is CSARAEAPNIQYF. CDR3 DNA: TGCAGTGCTAGAGCTGAGGCTCCAAACATTCAGTACTTC.

This clonotype has a handful of counts. This rearrangement joins TRBV5-4 to TRBJ2-1; D is unclear. The CDR3 extends over 13 amino acids. CDR1 and CDR2 (germline): SGHNT, YYREEE (reference sequence). Between the trimmed V and J ends, which lost 2 bases and 10 bases, there was a span of 13 bases. The CDR3 protein is CASSLGPAAEQFF. The CDR3 region has the DNA TGTGCCAGCAGCTTAGGCCCGGCGGCGGAGCAGTTCTTC. Looking up the rest from reference TRBV5-4 and TRBJ2-1 gives the full variable domain: ETGVTQSPTHLIKTRGQQVTLRCSSQSGHNTVSWYQQALGQGPQFIFQYYREEENGRGNFPPRFSGLQFPNYSSELNVNALELDDSALYLCASSLGPAAEQFFGPGTRLTVL.

The chain couples TRBV6-5 to TRBJ1-6, with 9 bases identical to TRBD1. The CDR3 has 14 amino acids. V dropped 9 bases and J dropped 8; count of bases not matched to a gene: 8. CDR1 is MNHEY and CDR2 is SVGAGI in the germline V gene. CDR3 in amino acids: CASSRTGEHSPLHF. DNA of the CDR3: TGTGCCAGTAGTCGGACAGGGGAACATTCACCCCTCCACTTT.

The rearrangement uses TRBV2 and TRBJ2-5; 9 positions agree with TRBD1. CDR3 length: 14 amino acids. Germline V gives CDR1 SNHLY, CDR2 FYNNEI. Unmatched junction bases numbered 6, after V lost 6 bases and J lost 4 bases. CDR3 loop: CASRLDRGGETQYF. In nucleotides, the CDR3 is TGTGCCAGCAGACTGGACAGGGGAGGAGAGACCCAGTACTTC. The full variable domain, with the rest looked up from reference TRBV2 and TRBJ2-5, is EPEVTQTPSHQVTQMGQEVILRCVPISNHLYFYWYRQILGQKVEFLVSFYNNEISEKSEIFDDQFSVERPDGSNFTLKIRSTKLEDSAMYFCASRLDRGGETQYFGPGTRLLVL.

The CDR3, as DNA: TGTGCCAGCAGTGAGCAGGGGGCGAACACTGAAGCTTTCTTT. Translated, it gives CASSEQGANTEAFF. The gene calls are TRBV6-6 and TRBJ1-1; 8 bases fit TRBD1. The CDR3 is made up of 14 amino acids. Losses at the gene ends were 5 bases for V and 1 base for J; bases not matched to a gene: 3. From germline, CDR1 is MNHNY and CDR2 SVGAGI (reference sequence).

As for this clonotype: Sequence at one end of the junction differs from germline and may be a read error. The chain carries TRBV2 and TRBJ1-4, with no clear D. Germline CDR1 and CDR2: SNHLY and FYNNEI. This CDR3 spans 14 amino acids. The CDR3 spells CASREDFPGEKLFF. The CDR3 DNA sequence: TGTGCCAGCAGAGAAGATTTCCCTGGAGAAAAACTGTTTTTT. Full variable domain (rest looked up from reference TRBV2 and TRBJ1-4): EPEVTQTPSHQVTQMGQEVILRCVPISNHLYFYWYRQILGQKVEFLVSFYNNEISEKSEIFDDQFSVERPDGSNFTLKIRSTKLEDSAMYFCASREDFPGEKLFFGSGTQLSVL.

A note on this clonotype: A read error may produce the germline difference seen at one junction end. The chain recombines TRBV20-1 with TRBJ1-5; TRBD1 might be the D (5 bases). The length of the CDR3 is 16 residues. Germline CDR1 DFQATT, CDR2 SNEGSKA (reference sequence). The CDR3 loop is CSAAKRGLTSNQLQHF. The DNA for the CDR3 is TGCAGTGCTGCTAAACGGGGCCTAACGAGCAATCAGCTCCAGCATTTT.

The chain is built from TRBV20-1 and TRBJ2-1, with TRBD2 matching over 7 bases. CDR1 and CDR2 (germline): DFQATT, SNEGSKA (reference sequence). CDR3 length equals 14 residues. The CDR3 here is CSPKEGGSRNEQFF. CDR3 nucleotide sequence: TGCAGCCCAAAAGAGGGCGGGAGCAGGAATGAGCAGTTCTTC.

CDR3 bases: TGTGCCAGCAGTTTAAGCAGGAGGGAACGGACCCAGTACTTC. It is translated as CASSLSRRERTQYF. This rearrangement joins TRBV12-3 or TRBV12-4 to TRBJ2-5; maybe TRBD2 (6 bases). V lost 2 bases and J 7 bases, leaving 14 bases between the germline ends. This CDR3 has 14 residues.

A few counts support this clonotype. This sequence joins TRBV9 and TRBJ2-1, with D perhaps matching TRBD1 or TRBD2 (6 bases each). The CDR3 loop spans 17 amino acids. From germline, CDR1 is SGDLS and CDR2 YYNGEE. Trimming stripped 4 bases from V and 1 base from J, with 18 bases between. The CDR3: CASSPFVGGGSYNEQFF. DNA of the CDR3: TGTGCCAGCAGCCCCTTCGTAGGGGGAGGATCCTACAATGAGCAGTTCTTC.

This clonotype occurred a few times. The rearrangement joins TRBV28 to TRBJ1-6; maybe TRBD1 (5 bases). Per germline, CDR1 MDHEN and CDR2 SYDVKM. V was trimmed by 4 bases and J by 7 bases, leaving 20 bases between them. The CDR3 loop spans 17 amino acids. This CDR3 reads CASSWYQRRGLNSPLHF. The CDR3 region has the DNA TGTGCCAGCAGTTGGTACCAAAGGAGGGGCCTAAATTCACCCCTCCACTTT.

This clonotype was found a few times. V usage is TRBV25-1 and J usage is TRBJ2-1; 14 bases fit TRBD2. The CDR3 is 16 amino acids. Germline lookup yields CDR1 MGHDK and CDR2 SYGVNS. V trimming: 3 bases; J trimming: 8 bases; junction bases outside the gene matches: 6. CDR3 coding DNA: TGTGCCAGCAGTGAGCCGGGACTAGCGGGAGTGGATGAGCAGTTCTTC. Amino acids: CASSEPGLAGVDEQFF.

CDR3 bases: TGTGCCAGCAGCTCCTCGTGGGGTTCCTCCTCTGGGGCCAACGTCCTGACTTTC. As protein: CASSSSWGSSSGANVLTF. The rearrangement uses TRBV7-2 and TRBJ2-6, with D hard to call. V lost 4 bases to trimming and J lost 0 bases, with 16 bases between them. This CDR3 is built from 18 residues. CDR1 is SGHTA, CDR2 FQGNSA, per germline.

The chain uses TRBV20-1 and TRBJ2-7, with D perhaps matching TRBD2 (5 bases). The CDR3 is made up of 15 amino acids. V lost 0 bases to trimming and J lost 6 bases, with 18 bases between them. Per the germline V gene, CDR1 is DFQATT and CDR2 is SNEGSKA (reference sequence). For the CDR3, the DNA is TGCAGTGCTAGAGATTTGTCGGGATCGGTTCGCGAGCAGTACTTC. It codes for CSARDLSGSVREQYF.

The V and J genes are TRBV5-4 and TRBJ2-1; D might be TRBD2 (5 bases). V was trimmed by 5 bases and J by 3 bases, leaving 12 bases between them. This CDR3 spans 14 amino acids. Germline V gene lookup returns CDR1 SGHNT and CDR2 YYREEE (reference sequence). The CDR3 loop reads CASSYTGFYNEQFF. The CDR3 nucleotides are TGTGCCAGCAGTTATACGGGGTTCTACAATGAGCAGTTCTTC.

The chain couples TRBV4-2 to TRBJ2-7; D may correspond to TRBD1 or TRBD2 (5 bases each). Between the trimmed V and J ends, which lost 1 base and 3 bases, there was a span of 13 bases. Germline loops: CDR1 LGHNA, CDR2 YNFKEQ. The CDR3 is made up of 15 amino acids. The CDR3 nucleotides are TGTGCCAGCAGCCAAGTGGGGACCGTGAACTACGAGCAGTACTTC. Encoded protein: CASSQVGTVNYEQYF.